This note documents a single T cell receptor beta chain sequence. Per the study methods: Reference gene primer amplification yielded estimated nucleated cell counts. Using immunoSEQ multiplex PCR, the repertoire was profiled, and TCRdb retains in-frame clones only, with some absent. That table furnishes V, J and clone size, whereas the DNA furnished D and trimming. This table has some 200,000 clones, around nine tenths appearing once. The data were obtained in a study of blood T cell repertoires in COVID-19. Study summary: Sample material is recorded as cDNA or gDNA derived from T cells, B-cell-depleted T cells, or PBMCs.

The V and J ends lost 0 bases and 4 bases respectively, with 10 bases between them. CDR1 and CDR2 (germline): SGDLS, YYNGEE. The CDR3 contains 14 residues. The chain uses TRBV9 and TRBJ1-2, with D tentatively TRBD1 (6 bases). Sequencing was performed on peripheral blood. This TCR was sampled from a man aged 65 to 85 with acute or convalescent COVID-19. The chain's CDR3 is CASSVEGVPYGYTF. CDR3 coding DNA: TGTGCCAGCAGCGTAGAGGGGGTCCCCTATGGCTACACCTTC. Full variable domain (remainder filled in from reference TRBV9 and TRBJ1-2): DSGVTQTPKHLITATGQRVTLRCSPRSGDLSVYWYQQSLDQGLQFLIQYYNGEERAKGNILERFSAQQFPDLHSELNLSSLELGDSALYFCASSVEGVPYGYTFGSGTRLTVV.